The rows below give T cell receptor beta chains drawn from one sample of a study of blood T cell repertoires in COVID-19. The assay was immunoSEQ multiplex PCR, and TCRdb's table has in-frame clones only and misses some. The profile covers about 160,000 clones, with just under 95% appearing a single time and about 5% taken by the ten largest. The sample was peripheral blood. These receptors originate from a woman aged 50 to 60 with acute or convalescent COVID-19. The CDR3 runs from the conserved cysteine through the conserved F or W. Fields, in order: J gene, V gene, CDR3 protein.

>TRBJ1-5|TRBV28
CASSFPGEAPGGQPQHF
>TRBJ2-5|TRBV28
CASRLGLAGPVAQYF
>TRBJ1-1|TRBV7-3
CASSFRQGTEAFF
>TRBJ1-1|TRBV7-9
CASSLVSGETEAFF
>TRBJ2-5|TRBV10-3
CAISGLARETQYF
>TRBJ2-7|TRBV29-1
CSVEFYIPGEQYF
>TRBJ2-1|TRBV7-6
CASSFGQGPYNEQFF
>TRBJ1-5|TRBV19
CASSTTGENQPQHF
>TRBJ1-1|TRBV5-6
CASSWDRENTEAFF
>TRBJ1-5|TRBV7-2
CASSLVSKSNQPQHF
>TRBJ2-1|TRBV4-1
CASSQDPGDYNEQFF